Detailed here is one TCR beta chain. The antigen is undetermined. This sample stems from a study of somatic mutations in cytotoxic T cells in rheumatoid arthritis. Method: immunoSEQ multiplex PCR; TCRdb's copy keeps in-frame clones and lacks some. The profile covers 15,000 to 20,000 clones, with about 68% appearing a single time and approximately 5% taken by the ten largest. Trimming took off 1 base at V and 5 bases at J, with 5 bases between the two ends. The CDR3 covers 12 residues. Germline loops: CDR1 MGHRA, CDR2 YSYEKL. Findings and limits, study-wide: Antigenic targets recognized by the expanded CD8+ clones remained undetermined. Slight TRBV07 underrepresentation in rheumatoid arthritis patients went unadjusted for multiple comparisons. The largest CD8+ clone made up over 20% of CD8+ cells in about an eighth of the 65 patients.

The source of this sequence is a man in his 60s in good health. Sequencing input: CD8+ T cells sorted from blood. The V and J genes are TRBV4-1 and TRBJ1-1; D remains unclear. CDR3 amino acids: CASSQGATEAFF. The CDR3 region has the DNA TGCGCCAGCAGCCAAGGGGCGACTGAAGCTTTCTTT.